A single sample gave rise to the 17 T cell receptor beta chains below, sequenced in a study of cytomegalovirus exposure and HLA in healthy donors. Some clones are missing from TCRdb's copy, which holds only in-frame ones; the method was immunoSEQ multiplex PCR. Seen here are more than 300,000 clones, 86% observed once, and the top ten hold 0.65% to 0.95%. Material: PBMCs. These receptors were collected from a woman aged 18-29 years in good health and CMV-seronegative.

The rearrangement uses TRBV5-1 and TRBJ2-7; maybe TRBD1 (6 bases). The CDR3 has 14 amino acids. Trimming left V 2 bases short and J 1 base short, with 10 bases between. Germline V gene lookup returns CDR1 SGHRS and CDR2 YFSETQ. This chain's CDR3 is CASSFGTSSYEQYF. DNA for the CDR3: TGCGCCAGCAGCTTCGGGACAAGTTCCTACGAGCAGTACTTC.

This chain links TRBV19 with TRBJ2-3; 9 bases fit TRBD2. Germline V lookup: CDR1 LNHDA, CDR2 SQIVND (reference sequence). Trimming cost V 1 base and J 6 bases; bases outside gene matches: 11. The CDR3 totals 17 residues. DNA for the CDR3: TGTGCCAGTAGTATAGTTTGGGCTAGCGGGATCGGTGATACGCAGTATTTT. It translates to CASSIVWASGIGDTQYF.

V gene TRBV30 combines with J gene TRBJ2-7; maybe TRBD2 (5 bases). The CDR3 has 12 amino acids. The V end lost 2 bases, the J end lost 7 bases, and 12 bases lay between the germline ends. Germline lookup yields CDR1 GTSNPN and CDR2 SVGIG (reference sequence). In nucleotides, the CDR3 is TGTGCCTGGAGTCCCCCCGGGGTAGAGCAGTACTTC. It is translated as CAWSPPGVEQYF. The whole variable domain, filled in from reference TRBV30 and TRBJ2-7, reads SQTIHQWPATLVQPVGSPLSLECTVEGTSNPNLYWYRQAAGRGLQLLFYSVGIGQISSEVPQNLSASRPQDRQFILSSKKLLLSDSGFYLCAWSPPGVEQYFGPGTRLTVT.

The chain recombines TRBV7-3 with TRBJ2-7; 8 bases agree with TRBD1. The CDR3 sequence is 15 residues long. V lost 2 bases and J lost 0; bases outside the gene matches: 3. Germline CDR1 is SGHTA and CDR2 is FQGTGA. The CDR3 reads CASSLSGGNSYEQYF. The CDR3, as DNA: TGTGCCAGCAGCTTATCAGGGGGCAACTCCTACGAGCAGTACTTC.

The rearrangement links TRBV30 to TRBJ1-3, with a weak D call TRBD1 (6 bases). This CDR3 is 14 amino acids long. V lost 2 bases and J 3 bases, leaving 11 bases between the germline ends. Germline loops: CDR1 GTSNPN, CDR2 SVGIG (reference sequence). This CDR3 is CAWSNQGYGNTIYF. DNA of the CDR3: TGTGCCTGGAGTAACCAGGGGTATGGAAACACCATATATTTT.

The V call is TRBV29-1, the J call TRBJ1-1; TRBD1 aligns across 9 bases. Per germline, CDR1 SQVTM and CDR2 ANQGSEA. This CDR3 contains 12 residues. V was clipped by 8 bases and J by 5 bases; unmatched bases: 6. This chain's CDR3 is CSLTGGGTEAFF. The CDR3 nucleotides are TGCAGCCTCACAGGGGGCGGAACTGAAGCTTTCTTT.

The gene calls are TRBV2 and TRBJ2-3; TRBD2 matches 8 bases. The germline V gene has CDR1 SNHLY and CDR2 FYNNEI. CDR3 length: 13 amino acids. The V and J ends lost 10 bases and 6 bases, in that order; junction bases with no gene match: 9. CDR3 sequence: CANGLARSDTQYF. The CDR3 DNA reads TGTGCCAACGGACTAGCACGTTCGGATACGCAGTATTTT.

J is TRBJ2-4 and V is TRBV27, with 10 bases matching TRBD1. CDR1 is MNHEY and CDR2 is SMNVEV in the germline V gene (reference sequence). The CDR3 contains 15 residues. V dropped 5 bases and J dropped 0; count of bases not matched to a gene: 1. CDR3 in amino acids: CASSRDRGAKNIQYF. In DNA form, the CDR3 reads TGTGCCAGCAGTCGGGACAGGGGAGCCAAAAACATTCAGTACTTC.

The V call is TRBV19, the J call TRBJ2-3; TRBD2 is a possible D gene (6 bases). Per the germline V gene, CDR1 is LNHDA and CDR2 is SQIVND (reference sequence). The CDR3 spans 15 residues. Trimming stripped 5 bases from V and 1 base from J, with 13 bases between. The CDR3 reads CASSPQWGGTDTQYF. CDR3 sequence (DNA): TGTGCCAGTAGTCCTCAATGGGGGGGCACAGATACGCAGTATTTT.

In DNA form, the CDR3 reads TGTGCCAGCAGCTTAGCCTCTGGCGGGTTGAGCTCCTACGAGCAGTACTTC. It specifies CASSLASGGLSSYEQYF. The chain couples TRBV7-2 to TRBJ2-7; possible D gene TRBD2, 5 bases. The germline CDR1 and CDR2 sequences are SGHTA and FQGNSA. This CDR3 contains 17 residues. V was shortened by 0 bases and J by 0 bases, with 15 bases between the two germline ends.

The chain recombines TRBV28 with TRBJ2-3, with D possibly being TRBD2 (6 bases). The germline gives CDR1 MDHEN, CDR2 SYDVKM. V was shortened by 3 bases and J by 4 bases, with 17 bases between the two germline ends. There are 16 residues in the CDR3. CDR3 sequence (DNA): TGTGCCAGCAGTTTGTTGTACGGGAGTAGCGCAGATACGCAGTATTTT. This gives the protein CASSLLYGSSADTQYF.

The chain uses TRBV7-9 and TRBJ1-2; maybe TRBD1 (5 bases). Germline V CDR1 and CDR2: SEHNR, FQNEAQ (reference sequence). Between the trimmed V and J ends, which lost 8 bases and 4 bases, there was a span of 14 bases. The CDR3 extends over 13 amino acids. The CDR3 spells CASGAEKFYGYTF. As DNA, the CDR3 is TGTGCCAGCGGGGCCGAGAAGTTCTATGGCTACACCTTC.

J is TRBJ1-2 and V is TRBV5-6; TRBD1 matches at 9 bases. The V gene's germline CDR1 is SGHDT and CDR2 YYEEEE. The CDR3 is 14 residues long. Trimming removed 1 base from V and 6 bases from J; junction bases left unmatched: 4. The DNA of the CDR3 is TGTGCCAGCAGCTTGACAGGGGGCAGGGATGGCTACACCTTC. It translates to CASSLTGGRDGYTF.

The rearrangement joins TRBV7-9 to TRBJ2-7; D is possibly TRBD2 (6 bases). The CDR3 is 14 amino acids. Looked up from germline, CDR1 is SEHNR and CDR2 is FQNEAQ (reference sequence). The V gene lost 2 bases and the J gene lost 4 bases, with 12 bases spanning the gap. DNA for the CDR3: TGTGCCAGCAGCTTATCACGCCGGGGGTACGAGCAGTACTTC. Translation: CASSLSRRGYEQYF.

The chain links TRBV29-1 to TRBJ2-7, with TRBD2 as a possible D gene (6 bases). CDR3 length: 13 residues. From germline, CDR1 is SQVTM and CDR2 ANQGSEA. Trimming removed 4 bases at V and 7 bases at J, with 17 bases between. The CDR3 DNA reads TGCAGCGTTGGCTCGGGACTCGGCAGGGAGCAGTACTTC. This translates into CSVGSGLGREQYF.

The CDR3 reads CASRTNRVENSPLHF. The CDR3 DNA reads TGTGCCAGCAGGACGAACAGGGTGGAAAATTCACCCCTCCACTTT. The rearrangement uses TRBV2 and TRBJ1-6; tentative D call: TRBD1 (6 bases). This CDR3 is built from 15 residues. Germline V gene sequence: CDR1 SNHLY, CDR2 FYNNEI. V gave up 6 bases and J gave up 7 bases, with 16 bases separating them.

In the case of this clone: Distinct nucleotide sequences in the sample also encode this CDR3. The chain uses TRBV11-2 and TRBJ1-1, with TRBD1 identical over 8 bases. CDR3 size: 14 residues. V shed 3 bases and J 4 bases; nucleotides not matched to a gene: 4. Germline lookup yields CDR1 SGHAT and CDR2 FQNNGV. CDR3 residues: CASSFQGAGTEAFF. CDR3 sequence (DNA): TGTGCCAGCAGCTTCCAGGGGGCTGGCACTGAAGCTTTCTTT. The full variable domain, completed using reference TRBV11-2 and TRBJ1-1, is EAGVAQSPRYKIIEKRQSVAFWCNPISGHATLYWYQQILGQGPKLLIQFQNNGVVDDSQLPKDRFSAERLKGVDSTLKIQPAKLEDSAVYLCASSFQGAGTEAFFGQGTRLTVV.